These 3 T cell receptor beta chains came from one sample sequenced in a study of blood T cells in healthy people across ages. Then a second PCR, running roughly 7 to 11 cycles, was carried out with a sample-barcoded 5' primer and a J-beta primer mix. TCRdb re-called the 5' RACE reads with MiXCR, one entry per CDR3 protein. The sample lists about 1.5 million distinct CDR3 sequences, around 40% occurring once. Sequenced material: blood. These receptors originate from a woman aged 18-29 years in good health.

V gene TRBV4-3 combines with J gene TRBJ2-1; the match to TRBD2 covers 9 bases. Germline values: CDR1 LGHNA, CDR2 YSLEER. The trim removed 0 bases at V and 4 bases at J, leaving 4 bases unmatched. The CDR3 consists of 16 residues. In nucleotides, the CDR3 is TGCGCCAGCAGCCAAGATAGGGGACTAGCTTACAATGAGCAGTTCTTC. This gives the protein CASSQDRGLAYNEQFF.

V and J are TRBV27 and TRBJ2-1; D unresolved. The J call may be incorrect, as the DNA end agrees better with TRBJ2-7. The CDR3 has 15 residues. Germline V gene sequence: CDR1 MNHEY, CDR2 SMNVEV (reference sequence). CDR3 bases: TGTGCCAGCAGTTTCCTCGGAAAGCCCTACAATGAGCAGTACTTC. This translates into CASSFLGKPYNEQYF.

The chain is built from TRBV7-2 and TRBJ2-1; TRBD1 aligns across 11 bases. The V segment lost 1 base and the J segment 6 bases; nucleotides outside the gene matches: 5. This CDR3 has 16 residues. Germline CDR1 SGHTA, CDR2 FQGNSA. The chain's CDR3 is CASSLDGTGGGNEQFF. CDR3 nucleotides: TGTGCCAGCAGCTTAGATGGGACAGGGGGGGGCAATGAGCAGTTCTTC.